Listed below are T cell receptor beta chains from one sample, sequenced in a study of T cells after somatic rescue of genetic block. Clones were read by immunoSEQ multiplex PCR, and TCRdb kept only the in-frame ones, dropping some. The sample carries roughly 65,000 clones, 85% to 95% recorded once. The specimen was peripheral blood mononuclear cells (PBMCs). The source of these receptors is a man aged 35-49 years. CDR3s include the opening cysteine and the closing phenylalanine or tryptophan. A D gene is named only where the DNA matches it firmly. Where a row states a size, it is once, few, many or the class of an expanded clone; other rows omit it.

>TRBJ2-1|TRBD2|.|TRBV27
TGTGCCAGCAGTTTCGGGACTAGAAATGAGCAGTTCTTC
CASSFGTRNEQFF
>TRBJ2-1|.|.|TRBV10-2
TGCGCCAGCCAAGCAACCAGAGGCCTCATCAATGAGCAGTTCTTC
CASQATRGLINEQFF
>TRBJ1-2|TRBD1|few|TRBV5-6
TGTGCCAGCGGCCGGGACAGGGGAGCTAACTATGGCTACACCTTC
CASGRDRGANYGYTF
>TRBJ1-1|.|.|TRBV19
TGTGCCAGTAGTACTAGGGAAAAGCTCACTGAAGCTTTCTTT
CASSTREKLTEAFF
>TRBJ2-1|TRBD2|.|TRBV9
TGTGCCAGCAGCCACGGGGCTAGCGGTCGTAGCTCCTACAATGAGCAGTTCTTC
CASSHGASGRSSYNEQFF
>TRBJ2-5|.|.|TRBV2
TGTGCCAGCAAAGGTGGGCTAGGCCAAGAGACCCAGTACTTC
CASKGGLGQETQYF
>TRBJ1-6|.|.|TRBV10-2
TGCGCCAGCAGTGGTGTTGTCATCCCGAGCTCCTATAATTCACCCCTCCACTTT
CASSGVVIPSSYNSPLHF
>TRBJ2-7|TRBD1|.|TRBV6-1
TGTGCCAGCAGTGAAGCGTGGGACAGGCTCTACGAGCAGTACTTC
CASSEAWDRLYEQYF
>TRBJ2-1|.|.|TRBV19
TGTGCCAGTATTAACAATGAGCAGTTCTTC
CASINNEQFF
>TRBJ1-5|TRBD1|.|TRBV7-2
TGTGCCAGCAGCTTAGCAGCGGACAGGGCTCAGCCCCAGCATTTT
CASSLAADRAQPQHF
>TRBJ2-2|.|once|TRBV7-2
TGTGCCAGCAGTTCTCAAAGGGGGAACACCGGGGAGCTGTTTTTT
CASSSQRGNTGELFF
>TRBJ2-1|.|.|TRBV5-6
TGTGCCAGCAGCTTAGGGACGGACCCCTACAATGAGCAGTTCTTC
CASSLGTDPYNEQFF
>TRBJ1-3|.|.|TRBV6-5
TGTGCCAGCACCCAGGACAGATTCTCTGGAAACACCATATATTTT
CASTQDRFSGNTIYF
>TRBJ2-3|TRBD2|.|TRBV29-1
TGCAGCGTTCGTGGGACTAACACAGATACGCAGTATTTT
CSVRGTNTDTQYF
>TRBJ2-7|TRBD1|.|TRBV28
TGTGCCAGCAGTTCCATCGAGTGGACAGGGATTCCTTACGAGCAGTACTTC
CASSSIEWTGIPYEQYF